This is a list of T cell receptor beta chains from one sample in a study of T cells in narcolepsy. Sequencing used immunoSEQ multiplex PCR; TCRdb keeps in-frame clones, though not all of them. The table has over 30,000 clones, 70% to 85% seen once; the top ten hold roughly 1.3%. The specimen sequenced was CD45RA- memory CD4+ T cells from PBMCs. The receptors stem from a human donor with narcolepsy. The CDR3 runs from the conserved cysteine through the conserved F or W.

>TRBJ2-7|13|TRBV11-3
CASSLRREGAQYF
>TRBJ1-1|13|TRBV6-5
CASTDRMNTEAFF
>TRBJ2-1|18|TRBV30
CAWSVLGRGLNIHNEQFF
>TRBJ2-3|16|TRBV9
CASSVGPGLNTDTQYF
>TRBJ1-6|14|TRBV6-1
CASTAGTDNSPLHF
>TRBJ1-1|16|TRBV7-9
CASSLEGTGKGAEAFF
>TRBJ2-5|15|TRBV5-6
CASSGERTAQETQYF
>TRBJ2-3|15|TRBV6-1
CASRAGGIAADTQYF
>TRBJ1-5|16|TRBV18
CASSRVRDMLRQPQHF
>TRBJ1-2|14|TRBV27
CASSPRQGFGGYTF
>TRBJ1-5|16|TRBV28
CASSSHGQGPNQPQHF
>TRBJ1-4|13|TRBV7-9
CASSPRVGEKLFF
>TRBJ1-4|13|TRBV2
CASRGGPNEKLFF
>TRBJ2-5|15|TRBV11-2
CASSLGWLGQETQYF
>TRBJ1-1|14|TRBV7-6
CASSAAGGRAEAFF
>TRBJ1-1|14|TRBV14
CASSFGQGRTEAFF
>TRBJ1-1|14|TRBV6-5
CASSYSRGRDVAFF
>TRBJ1-4|15|TRBV5-1
CASSSGLNVNEKLFF
>TRBJ1-6|14|TRBV5-4
CASSLNRATSPLHF
>TRBJ1-5|13|TRBV6-5
CASSLRHPEPQHF
>TRBJ1-5|14|TRBV6-5
CASSPGPRNQPQHF
>TRBJ2-1|16|TRBV7-3
CASSPDKPSGYNEQFF
>TRBJ1-2|13|TRBV21-1
CASHPGQGSGYTF
>TRBJ2-6|16|TRBV7-3
CASTQGVLSGANVLTF
>TRBJ1-2|14|TRBV5-1
CASSLARMAYGYTF
>TRBJ2-2|14|TRBV13
CASSSNPVVGELFF
>TRBJ2-7|14|TRBV9
CASSASGVPYEQYF
>TRBJ1-2|16|TRBV14
CASSGRVLGANYGYTF
>TRBJ1-6|14|TRBV19
CASSIGQEYSPLHF
>TRBJ1-5|12|TRBV28
CASRGALEPQHF